This T cell receptor (beta chain) was identified during a study of identical twins (dated by TCRdb to 2016 to 2018). With regard to the full study: TCR alpha and beta repertoires from monozygotic twins, unrelated adults of various ages and cord blood were deep-sequenced to test whether fetal clonotypes persist. Replicate twin experiments were performed at different times using different library preparation protocols to rule out contamination. Here is what the overall study found, with its caveats: Compared with coincidental sharing between unrelated individuals, out-of-frame TCR alpha sequences shared between twins had an excess of sequences with low generation probability. Abundant cord blood beta clonotypes had fewer insertions, young adult naive repertoires showed a similar but weaker trend, and memory repertoires showed no such trend. Zero-insertion analyses could be partly confounded by invariant T cells such as MAIT and iNKT, although diverse VJ usage argued against such confounding for most clonotypes. Out-of-frame TCR alpha sharing in monozygotic twins was systematically underestimated by recombination models, whereas sharing between unrelated individuals was in agreement with the recombination models. Conclusions relied on cross-sectional statistical analysis, since the same donors could not be followed over many years. In beta out-of-frame sequences, excess twin sharing was weaker, because having fewer shared sequences lowered the signal-to-noise ratio.

Only healthy Caucasian donors were included. Using Miltenyi CD45RO+ enrichment and human naive T-cell isolation kits, memory (CD45RO+) and naive T cells were isolated from PBMC. Deletion took 6 bases off V and 4 bases off J, with a span of 9 bases between the germline ends. The CDR1 and CDR2 encoded by the germline V gene are SQVTM and ANQGSEA. The CDR3, from cysteine to phenylalanine, totals 11 residues. Only CDR3 DNA remains: 33 bases, in frame from the first base. This clonotype appeared many times. Its cognate antigen has yet to be identified. Within one base of it there is no much larger clone, and no base qualities were kept. Library construction relied on 5' RACE. Sequenced using an Illumina HiSeq 2000. A universal primer binding site was added through template switching, and the final cDNA carried a unique molecular identifier so that TCR cDNA molecules could be counted accurately. First-strand cDNA for TCR alpha and beta chains was synthesized from specific primers in the conserved constant-segment region. To control for contamination, every cDNA library was double barcoded, receiving both a SMART-Mk sample barcode and Illumina barcodes. TruSeq adapter sequences along with Illumina sample barcodes were introduced in two successive PCR steps. Sequencing of the TCR alpha and beta cDNA libraries was done on the Illumina HiSeq platform using custom primers. Per the original workflow: MiGEC processed the raw reads to extract unique molecular identifiers, while MiXCR was used to determine the CDR3 positions. Recombination models were inferred per individual with the repgenHMM and IGoR tools using an EM algorithm. The analysis of shared clonotypes was done with the tcR package in R, with sharing normalized by the product of cloneset sizes. To study raw recombination free of thymic and clonal selection effects, out-of-frame nonproductive sequences were analyzed. TCRdb reprocessed the public reads (quality trimming at Q25 with fastp, clone calling with MiXCR) and kept in-frame beta chains. Every CDR3 protein is listed once, alongside the most common genes and DNA of its rows. The V and J calls here are based on TCRdb, not the publication. For this sample there are 200,000 to 300,000 distinct CDR3 sequences; roughly 10% appear just once. The ten most abundant clones make up more than 8% of the sample.

The receptor comes from a middle-aged man in good health. The sample taken for sequencing was memory T cells sorted from blood. What this sample's cell subset or site label stands for: CD45RO+ enriched T cells. The V and J genes are TRBV29-1 and TRBJ1-2, with the D gene call left open. The sequenced DNA is TGCAGCGTAGGACGGGCCTATGGCTACACCTTC. Its product reads: CSVGRAYGYTF.